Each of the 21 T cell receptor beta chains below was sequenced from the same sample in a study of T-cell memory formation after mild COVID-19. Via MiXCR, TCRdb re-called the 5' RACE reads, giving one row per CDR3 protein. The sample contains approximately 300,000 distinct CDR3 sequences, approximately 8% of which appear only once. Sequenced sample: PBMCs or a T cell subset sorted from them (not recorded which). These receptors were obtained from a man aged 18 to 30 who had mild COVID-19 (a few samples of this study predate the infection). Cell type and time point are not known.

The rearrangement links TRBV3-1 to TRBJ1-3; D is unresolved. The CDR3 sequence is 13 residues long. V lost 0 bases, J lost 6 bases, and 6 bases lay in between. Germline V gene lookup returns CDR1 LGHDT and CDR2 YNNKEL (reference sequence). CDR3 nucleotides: TGTGCCAGCAGCCAAGACCGGGAAAACACCATATATTTT. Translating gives CASSQDRENTIYF.

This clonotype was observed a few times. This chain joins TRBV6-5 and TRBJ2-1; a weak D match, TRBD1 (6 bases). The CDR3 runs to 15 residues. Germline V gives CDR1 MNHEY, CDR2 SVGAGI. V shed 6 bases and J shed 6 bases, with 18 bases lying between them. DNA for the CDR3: TGTGCCAGCAGCCCCGTCAGTGGGGGCCGCAATGAGCAGTTCTTC. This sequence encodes CASSPVSGGRNEQFF.

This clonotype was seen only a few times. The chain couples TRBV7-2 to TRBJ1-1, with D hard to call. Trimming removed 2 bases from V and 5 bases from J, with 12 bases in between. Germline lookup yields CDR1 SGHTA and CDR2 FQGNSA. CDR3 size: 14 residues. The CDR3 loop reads CASSLSGRRTEAFF. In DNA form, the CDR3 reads TGTGCCAGCAGCTTAAGTGGTCGGCGGACTGAAGCTTTCTTT.

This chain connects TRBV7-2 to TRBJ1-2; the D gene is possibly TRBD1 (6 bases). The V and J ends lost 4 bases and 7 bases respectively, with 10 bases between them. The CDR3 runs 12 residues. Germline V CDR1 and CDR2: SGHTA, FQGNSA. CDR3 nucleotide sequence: TGTGCCAGCAGCTCACGGACAGCTGGCTACACCTTC. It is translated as CASSSRTAGYTF.

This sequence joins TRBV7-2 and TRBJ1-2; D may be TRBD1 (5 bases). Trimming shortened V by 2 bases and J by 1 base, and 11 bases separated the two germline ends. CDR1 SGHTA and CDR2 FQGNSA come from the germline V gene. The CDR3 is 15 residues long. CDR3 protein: CASSLQGVINYGYTF. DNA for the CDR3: TGTGCCAGCAGCTTACAAGGGGTTATTAACTATGGCTACACCTTC.

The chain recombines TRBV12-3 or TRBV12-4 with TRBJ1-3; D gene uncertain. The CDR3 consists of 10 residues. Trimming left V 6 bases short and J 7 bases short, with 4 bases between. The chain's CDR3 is CASRRNTIYF. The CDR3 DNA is TGTGCCAGCAGGCGTAACACCATATATTTT.

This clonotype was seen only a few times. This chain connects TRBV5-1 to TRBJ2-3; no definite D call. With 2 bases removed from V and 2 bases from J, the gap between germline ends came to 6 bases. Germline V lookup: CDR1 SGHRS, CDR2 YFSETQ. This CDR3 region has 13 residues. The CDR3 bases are TGCGCCAGCAGCTTCCAGCTCACAGATACGCAGTATTTT. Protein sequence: CASSFQLTDTQYF. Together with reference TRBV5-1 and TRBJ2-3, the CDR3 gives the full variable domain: KAGVTQTPRYLIKTRGQQVTLSCSPISGHRSVSWYQQTPGQGLQFLFEYFSETQRNKGNFPGRFSGRQFSNSRSEMNVSTLELGDSALYLCASSFQLTDTQYFGPGTRLTVL.

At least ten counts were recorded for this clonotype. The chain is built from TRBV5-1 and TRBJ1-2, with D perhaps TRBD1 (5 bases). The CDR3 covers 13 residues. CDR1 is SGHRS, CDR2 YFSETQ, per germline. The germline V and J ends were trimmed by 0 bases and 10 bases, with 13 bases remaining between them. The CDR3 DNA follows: TGCGCCAGCAGCTTGGGACAGCCGGCGTTCTACACCTTC. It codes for CASSLGQPAFYTF.

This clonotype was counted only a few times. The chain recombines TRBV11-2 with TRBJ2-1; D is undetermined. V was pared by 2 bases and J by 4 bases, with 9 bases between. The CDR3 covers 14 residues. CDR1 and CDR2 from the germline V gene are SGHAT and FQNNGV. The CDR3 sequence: CASSLSPIYNEQFF. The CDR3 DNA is TGTGCCAGCAGCTTATCACCCATATACAATGAGCAGTTCTTC.

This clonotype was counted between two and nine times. This chain's CDR3 is CASRYDRTRGSPLHF. CDR3 DNA sequence: TGTGCCAGCAGGTACGACCGAACCAGGGGTTCACCCCTCCACTTT. The chain couples TRBV6-5 to TRBJ1-6; weak D call: TRBD1 (6 bases). The CDR3 loop spans 15 amino acids. Trimming pared 6 bases from V and 9 bases from J, leaving 18 bases between. Germline CDR1 MNHEY, CDR2 SVGAGI.

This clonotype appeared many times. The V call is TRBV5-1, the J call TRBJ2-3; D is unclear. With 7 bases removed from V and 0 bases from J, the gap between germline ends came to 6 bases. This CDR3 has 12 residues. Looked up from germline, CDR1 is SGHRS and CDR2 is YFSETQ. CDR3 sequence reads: CASRRSTDTQYF. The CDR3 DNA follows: TGCGCCAGCCGGCGTAGCACAGATACGCAGTATTTT.

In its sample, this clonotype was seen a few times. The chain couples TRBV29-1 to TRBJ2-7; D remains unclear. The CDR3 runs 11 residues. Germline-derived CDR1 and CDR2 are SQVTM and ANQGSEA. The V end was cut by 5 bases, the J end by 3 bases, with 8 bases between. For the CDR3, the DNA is TGCAGCGTTACGGTAGGCTACGAGCAGTACTTC. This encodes CSVTVGYEQYF.

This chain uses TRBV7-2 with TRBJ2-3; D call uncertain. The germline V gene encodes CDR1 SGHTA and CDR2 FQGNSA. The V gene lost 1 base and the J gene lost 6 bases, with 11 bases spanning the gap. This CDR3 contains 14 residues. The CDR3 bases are TGTGCCAGCAGCTTAGAGACACCCCCCGATACGCAGTATTTT. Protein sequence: CASSLETPPDTQYF.

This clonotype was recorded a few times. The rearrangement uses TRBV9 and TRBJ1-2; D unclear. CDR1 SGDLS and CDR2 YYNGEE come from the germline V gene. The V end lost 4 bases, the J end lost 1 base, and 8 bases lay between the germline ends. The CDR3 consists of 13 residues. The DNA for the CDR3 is TGTGCCAGCAGCCCAGACGATAACTATGGCTACACCTTC. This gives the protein CASSPDDNYGYTF.

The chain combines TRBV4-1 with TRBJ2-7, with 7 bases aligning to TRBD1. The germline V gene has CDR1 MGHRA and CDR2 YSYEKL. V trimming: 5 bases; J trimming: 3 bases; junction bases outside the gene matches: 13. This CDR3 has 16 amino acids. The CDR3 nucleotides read TGCGCCAGCAGCAAATCCCTTCAGGCAGGGGGCTACGAGCAGTACGTC. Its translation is CASSKSLQAGGYEQYV.

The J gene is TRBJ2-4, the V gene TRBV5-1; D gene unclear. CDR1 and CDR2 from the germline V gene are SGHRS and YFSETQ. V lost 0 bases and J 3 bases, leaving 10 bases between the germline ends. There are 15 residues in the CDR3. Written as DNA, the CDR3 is TGCGCCAGCAGCTTGGAACCGCTCGTCAAAAACATTCAGTACTTC. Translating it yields CASSLEPLVKNIQYF.

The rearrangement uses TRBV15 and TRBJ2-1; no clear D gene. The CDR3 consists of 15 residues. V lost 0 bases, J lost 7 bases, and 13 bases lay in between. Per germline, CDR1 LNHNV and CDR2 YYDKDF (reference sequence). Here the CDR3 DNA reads TGTGCCACCAGCAGAGATGTGGTAGGTACGAATGAGCAGTTCTTC. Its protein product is CATSRDVVGTNEQFF.

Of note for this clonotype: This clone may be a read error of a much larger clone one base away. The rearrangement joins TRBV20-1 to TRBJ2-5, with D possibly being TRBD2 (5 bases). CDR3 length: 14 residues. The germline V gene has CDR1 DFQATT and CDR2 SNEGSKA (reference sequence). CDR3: CSAGNSPDGGTQYF. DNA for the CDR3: TGCAGCGCCGGGAATAGCCCTGATGGAGGGACCCAGTACTTC.

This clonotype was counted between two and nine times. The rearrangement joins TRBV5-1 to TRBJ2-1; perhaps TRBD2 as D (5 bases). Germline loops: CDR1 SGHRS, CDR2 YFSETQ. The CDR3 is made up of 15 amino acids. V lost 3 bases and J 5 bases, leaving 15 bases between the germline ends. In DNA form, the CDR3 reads TGCGCCAGCAGCTCTAACACGGGGAACCACAATGAGCAGTTCTTC. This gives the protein CASSSNTGNHNEQFF.

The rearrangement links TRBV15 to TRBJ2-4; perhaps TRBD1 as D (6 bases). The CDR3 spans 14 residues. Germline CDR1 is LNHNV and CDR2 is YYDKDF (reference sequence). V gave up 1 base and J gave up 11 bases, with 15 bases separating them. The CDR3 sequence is CATSRGTEDIVQYF. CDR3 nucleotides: TGTGCCACCAGCAGAGGGACAGAGGACATAGTTCAGTACTTC.

The CDR3, as DNA: TGTGCCAGCACTGCAGGGGGCGGAACTGAAGCTTTCTTT. Its translation: CASTAGGGTEAFF. The chain is built from TRBV6-5 and TRBJ1-1; TRBD1 agrees at 8 bases. The CDR3 is 13 amino acids. V shed 7 bases, J shed 5 bases, and the junction held 6 bases outside the gene matches. Germline V gene sequence: CDR1 MNHEY, CDR2 SVGAGI.